These 5 T cell receptor beta chains share one sample of origin, sequenced in a study of CD8 T cells in Susac syndrome. RNA, at about 0.45 to 1 ug, was reverse transcribed with random hexamers. MiXCR was run by TCRdb on the immunoSEQ multiplex PCR reads, yielding one entry per CDR3 protein. The table has around 200,000 distinct CDR3 sequences, just under 95% seen once. The sample taken for sequencing was CD4+ T cells from PBMCs. The receptors come from a human donor with Susac syndrome.

This chain links TRBV9 with TRBJ1-5; D uncertain. This CDR3 contains 14 residues. Germline V CDR1 and CDR2: SGDLS, YYNGEE. V lost 3 bases and J lost 3, with 10 bases in between. The CDR3 coding sequence is TGTGCCAGCAGCGCCCGGACGGACAATCAGCCCCAGCATTTT. Its translation is CASSARTDNQPQHF.

This clonotype was seen just once. The rearrangement links TRBV15 to TRBJ1-5; 7 bases agree with TRBD1. Germline CDR1 reads LNHNV; CDR2 reads YYDKDF (reference sequence). This CDR3 is 18 amino acids long. Trimming removed 1 base from V and 0 bases from J; junction bases left unmatched: 9. CDR3: CATSRGPGEGASNQPQHF. The CDR3 bases are TGTGCCACCAGCAGAGGCCCCGGGGAGGGGGCTAGCAATCAGCCCCAGCATTTT.

The rearrangement links TRBV29-1 to TRBJ1-1; a possible D gene is TRBD1 (5 bases). The CDR3 length is 13 residues. CDR1 and CDR2 from the germline V gene are SQVTM and ANQGSEA. V dropped 4 bases and J dropped 6 bases, with 15 bases sitting between them. The DNA for the CDR3 is TGCAGCGTTGCTGCAGGGCATTTTGCTGAAGCTTTCTTT. Translation gives CSVAAGHFAEAFF.

The gene calls are TRBV30 and TRBJ1-1; unclear D gene. The V gene's germline CDR1 is GTSNPN and CDR2 SVGIG (reference sequence). CDR3 length: 13 amino acids. V was cut by 5 bases and J by 3 bases, with 13 bases left in between. The chain's CDR3 is CAWGGAGDTEAFF. Here the CDR3 DNA reads TGTGCCTGGGGCGGCGCCGGGGACACTGAAGCTTTCTTT.

This chain connects TRBV29-1 to TRBJ2-1; TRBD1 might be the D (6 bases). The length of the CDR3 is 13 residues. The germline V gene encodes CDR1 SQVTM and CDR2 ANQGSEA. Trimming stripped 6 bases from V and 6 bases from J, with 15 bases between. CDR3 protein: CSVQGTLGNEQFF. CDR3 bases: TGCAGCGTACAGGGAACCCTCGGCAATGAGCAGTTCTTC.